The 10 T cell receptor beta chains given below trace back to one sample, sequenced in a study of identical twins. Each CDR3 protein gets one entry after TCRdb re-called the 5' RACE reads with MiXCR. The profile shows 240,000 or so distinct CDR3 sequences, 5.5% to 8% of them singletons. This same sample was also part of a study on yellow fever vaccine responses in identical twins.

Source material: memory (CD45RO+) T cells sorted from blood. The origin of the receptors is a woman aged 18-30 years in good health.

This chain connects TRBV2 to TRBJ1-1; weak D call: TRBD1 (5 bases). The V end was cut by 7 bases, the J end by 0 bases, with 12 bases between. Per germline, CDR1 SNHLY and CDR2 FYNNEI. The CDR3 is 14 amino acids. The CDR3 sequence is CASTETAVNTEAFF. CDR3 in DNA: TGTGCCAGCACCGAGACAGCAGTGAACACTGAAGCTTTCTTT.

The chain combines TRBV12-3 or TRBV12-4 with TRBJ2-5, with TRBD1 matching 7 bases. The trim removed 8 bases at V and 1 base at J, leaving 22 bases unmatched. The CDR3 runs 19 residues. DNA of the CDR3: TGTGCCAGCGCACTTGACAGGGTCTTAGGACGATCCACCCAAGAGACCCAGTACTTC. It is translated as CASALDRVLGRSTQETQYF.

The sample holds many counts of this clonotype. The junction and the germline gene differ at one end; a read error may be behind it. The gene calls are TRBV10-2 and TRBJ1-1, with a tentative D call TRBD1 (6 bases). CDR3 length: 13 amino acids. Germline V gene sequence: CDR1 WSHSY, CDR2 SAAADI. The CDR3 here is CASSEQGNTEAFF. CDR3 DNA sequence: TGTGCCAGCAGCGAACAGGGGAACACTGAAGCTTTCTTT.

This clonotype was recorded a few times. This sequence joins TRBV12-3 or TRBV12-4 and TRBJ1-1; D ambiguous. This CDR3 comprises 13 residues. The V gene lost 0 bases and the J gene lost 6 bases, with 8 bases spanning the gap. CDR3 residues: CASSLAWVAEAFF. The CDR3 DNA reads TGTGCCAGCAGTTTAGCGTGGGTTGCTGAAGCTTTCTTT.

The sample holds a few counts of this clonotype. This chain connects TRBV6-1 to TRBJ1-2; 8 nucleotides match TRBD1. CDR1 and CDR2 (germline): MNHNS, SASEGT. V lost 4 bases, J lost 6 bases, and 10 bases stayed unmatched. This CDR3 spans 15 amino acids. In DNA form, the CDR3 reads TGTGCCAGCAGTGGGAGGACAGGGCCGGCCGATGGCTACACCTTC. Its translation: CASSGRTGPADGYTF.

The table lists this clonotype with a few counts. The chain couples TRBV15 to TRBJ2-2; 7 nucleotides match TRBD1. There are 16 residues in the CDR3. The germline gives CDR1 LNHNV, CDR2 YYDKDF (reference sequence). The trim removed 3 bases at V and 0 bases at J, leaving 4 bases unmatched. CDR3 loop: CATSRGDSANTGELFF. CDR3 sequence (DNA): TGTGCCACCAGCAGGGGGGACAGCGCGAACACCGGGGAGCTGTTTTTT. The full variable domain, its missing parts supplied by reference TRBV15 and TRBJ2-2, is DAMVIQNPRYQVTQFGKPVTLSCSQTLNHNVMYWYQQKSSQAPKLLFHYYDKDFNNEADTPDNFQSRRPNTSFCFLDIRSPGLGDTAMYLCATSRGDSANTGELFFGEGSRLTVL.

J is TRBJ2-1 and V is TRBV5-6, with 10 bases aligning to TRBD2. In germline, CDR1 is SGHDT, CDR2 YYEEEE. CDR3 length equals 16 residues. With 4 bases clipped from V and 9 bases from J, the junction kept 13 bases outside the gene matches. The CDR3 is CASSPTQREGLPEQFF. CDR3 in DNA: TGTGCCAGCAGCCCCACCCAGCGGGAGGGCCTGCCTGAGCAGTTCTTC.

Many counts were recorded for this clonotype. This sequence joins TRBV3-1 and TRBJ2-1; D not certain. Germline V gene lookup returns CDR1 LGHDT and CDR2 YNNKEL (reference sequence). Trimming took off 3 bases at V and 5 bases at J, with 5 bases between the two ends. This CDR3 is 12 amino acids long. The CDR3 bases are TGTGCCAGCAGCCAGACCAACAATGAGCAGTTCTTC. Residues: CASSQTNNEQFF.

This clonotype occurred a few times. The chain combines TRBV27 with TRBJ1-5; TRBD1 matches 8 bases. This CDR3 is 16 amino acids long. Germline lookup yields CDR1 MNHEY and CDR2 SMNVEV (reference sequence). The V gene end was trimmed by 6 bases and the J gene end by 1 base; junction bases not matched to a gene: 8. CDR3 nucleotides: TGTGCCAGCAGAAGAACAGGGGGGCCCAGCAATCAGCCCCAGCATTTT. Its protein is CASRRTGGPSNQPQHF.

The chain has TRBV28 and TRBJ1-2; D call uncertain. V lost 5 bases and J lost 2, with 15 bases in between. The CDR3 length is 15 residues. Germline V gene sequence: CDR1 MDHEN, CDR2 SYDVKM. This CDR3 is CASSLLEPRNYGYTF. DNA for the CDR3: TGTGCCAGCAGTCTTCTCGAGCCTCGGAACTATGGCTACACCTTC.